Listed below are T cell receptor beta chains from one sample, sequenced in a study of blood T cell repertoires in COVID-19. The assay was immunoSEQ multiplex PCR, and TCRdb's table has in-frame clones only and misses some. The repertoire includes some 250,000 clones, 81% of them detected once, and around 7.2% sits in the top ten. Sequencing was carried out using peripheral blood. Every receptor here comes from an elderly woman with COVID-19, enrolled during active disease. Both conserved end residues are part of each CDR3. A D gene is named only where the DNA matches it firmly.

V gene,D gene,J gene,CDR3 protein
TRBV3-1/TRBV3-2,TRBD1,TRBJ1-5,CASSQGTGGYQPQHF
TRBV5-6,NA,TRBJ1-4,CASRGLGEGEEKLFF
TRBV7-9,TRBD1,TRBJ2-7,CASSLARDRAYEQYF
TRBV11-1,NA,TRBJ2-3,CASSWGTGKGGDTQYF
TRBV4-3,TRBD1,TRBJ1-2,CASSQVGGTGLRGYTF
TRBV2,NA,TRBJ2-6,CASSEGQPGANVLTF
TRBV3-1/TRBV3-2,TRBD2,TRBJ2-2,CASSQGGGRRNTGELFF
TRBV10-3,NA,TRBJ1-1,CAISTLSGGGMNTEAFF
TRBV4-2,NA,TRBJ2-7,CASSHQTGTRASEVRAPRSEQYF
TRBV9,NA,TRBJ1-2,CASSVEDSYNGYTF
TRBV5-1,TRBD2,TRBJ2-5,CASSGGLAGGNQETQYF
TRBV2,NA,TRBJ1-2,CASRIVATGAPGYTF
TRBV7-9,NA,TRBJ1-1,CASSISGGFTEAFF
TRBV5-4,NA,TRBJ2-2,CASRGAPTGELFF
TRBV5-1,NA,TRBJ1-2,CASSWEGANYGYTF
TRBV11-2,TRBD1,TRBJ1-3,CASSPLGQLSGNTIYF
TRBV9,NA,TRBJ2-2,CASSVGGNTGELFF
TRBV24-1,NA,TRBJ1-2,CATWLRVYGYTF
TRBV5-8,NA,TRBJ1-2,CASSQAGISSNYGYTF
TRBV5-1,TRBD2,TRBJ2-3,CASSLLPGLAGGPSTDTQYF
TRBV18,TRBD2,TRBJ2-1,CASSPQSSGSLSWGNEQFF
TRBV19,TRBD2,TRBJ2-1,CASSSGTSGKDEQFF
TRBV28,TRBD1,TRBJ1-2,CASSKPRDSYGYTF
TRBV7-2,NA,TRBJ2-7,CASTGTGLYEQYF
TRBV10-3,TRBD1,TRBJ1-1,CATGTDGTEAFF
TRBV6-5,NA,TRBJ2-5,CASSYGPSQETQYF
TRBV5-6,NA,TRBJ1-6,CASSLGRGGSPLHF
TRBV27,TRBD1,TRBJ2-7,CASSSQGALGYEQYF
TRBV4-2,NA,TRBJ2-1,CASSQGERYNEQFF
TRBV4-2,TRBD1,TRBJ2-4,CASSGPGQGSPTLGIQYF
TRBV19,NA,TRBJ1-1,CASSQVGNTEAFF
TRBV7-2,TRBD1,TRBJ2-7,CASSLARGRLYEQYF
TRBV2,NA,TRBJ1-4,CASSEGEGNEKLFF
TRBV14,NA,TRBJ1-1,CASSPPGAMNTEAFF
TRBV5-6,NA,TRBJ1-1,CASSLLGNTEAFF
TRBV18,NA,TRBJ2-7,CASSQGYEQYF
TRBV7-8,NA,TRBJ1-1,CASSLEGRGRGNTEAFF